This TCR beta chain comes out of a study of cytomegalovirus exposure and HLA in healthy donors. Study observations and caveats: The likely origin of a cluster of highly shared sequence variants was a sequencing artifact. The presence/absence work took it that sequencing depth was about the same across donors. TCR sequences were mostly rare, though some public TCRs occurred in many donors.

With respect to this clone: Antigen: not known.

PCR was performed using 60 Vbeta and 13 Jbeta primers. The method was immunoSEQ multiplex PCR; TCRdb's version includes in-frame clones alone and lacks a portion of them. The profile shows around 92,000 clones, over 60% of them singletons. Healthy bone marrow donors supplied every sample. This receptor was identified in a man aged 60 to 75 in good health and CMV-seropositive. The sequencing input was PBMCs.

This CDR3 reads CASSLVGSGIYGYTF. The CDR3 DNA follows: TGTGCCAGCAGCTTAGTCGGGTCCGGAATCTATGGCTACACCTTC. The V gene is TRBV7-9, the J gene TRBJ1-2; D is undetermined. The CDR3 length is 15 residues. The germline gives CDR1 SEHNR, CDR2 FQNEAQ (reference sequence). V was clipped by 1 base and J by 4 bases, with 13 bases between them.